Each of the 30 T cell receptor beta chains below was sequenced from the same sample in a study of T cell responses to AZD1222 COVID-19 vaccine. The method was immunoSEQ multiplex PCR; TCRdb's version includes in-frame clones alone and lacks a portion of them. The table has about 170,000 clones, 85% to 90% seen once. The source was peripheral blood, collected on day 0 of AZD1222 vaccination. The source is an adult in good health.

The chain combines TRBV5-1 with TRBJ1-1, with D unclear. Germline CDR1 is SGHRS and CDR2 is YFSETQ. Trimming stripped 2 bases from V and 1 base from J, with 12 bases between. This CDR3 region has 15 residues. The CDR3 sequence is CASSLPDVPNTEAFF. CDR3 sequence (DNA): TGCGCCAGCAGCTTACCTGACGTTCCGAACACTGAAGCTTTCTTT.

The J gene is TRBJ2-5, the V gene TRBV9; tentatively, D is TRBD1 (6 bases). Germline assignment: CDR1 SGDLS and CDR2 YYNGEE. There are 13 residues in the CDR3. Trimming removed 4 bases from V and 4 bases from J, with 11 bases in between. This CDR3 reads CASSPQGLETQYF. CDR3 sequence (DNA): TGTGCCAGCAGCCCACAGGGCCTAGAGACCCAGTACTTC.

The chain links TRBV9 to TRBJ1-4; weak D call: TRBD1 (5 bases). This CDR3 has 15 residues. Germline V gene lookup returns CDR1 SGDLS and CDR2 YYNGEE. V was clipped by 4 bases and J by 8 bases, with 18 bases between them. CDR3 protein: CASSPRDRVSEKLFF. The CDR3 coding sequence is TGTGCCAGCAGCCCTCGGGACCGAGTCTCGGAAAAACTGTTTTTT.

On this clone: One end of the junction varies from germline; a read error may be responsible. The chain joins TRBV6-5 to TRBJ1-6, with a weak D call TRBD1 (5 bases). Germline assignment: CDR1 MNHEY and CDR2 SVGAGI. This CDR3 contains 13 residues. CDR3 sequence (DNA): TGCGCCGGGGGGGAGGGTAATAATTCACCCCTCCACTTT. Amino acids: CAGGEGNNSPLHF.

This clone was observed a single time. The chain joins TRBV5-1 to TRBJ2-1; 8 nucleotides line up with TRBD2. The V gene end was trimmed by 0 bases and the J gene end by 7 bases; junction bases not matched to a gene: 0. Germline V gene data show CDR1 as SGHRS and CDR2 as YFSETQ. The CDR3 length is 13 residues. The CDR3 region has the DNA TGCGCCAGCAGCTTGGGACTAGCGAATGAGCAGTTCTTC. Translated, it gives CASSLGLANEQFF.

The J gene is TRBJ1-2, the V gene TRBV10-3, with D perhaps matching TRBD1 (5 bases). Germline-derived CDR1 and CDR2 are ENHRY and SYGVKD. The ends were cut back, 0 bases at V and 5 bases at J, with 7 bases in the middle. This CDR3 has 13 amino acids. CDR3 bases: TGTGCCATCAGTGAGTCGGGGGAGTATGGCTACACCTTC. Protein: CAISESGEYGYTF.

V usage is TRBV30 and J usage is TRBJ2-3; D may be TRBD2 (5 bases). There are 16 residues in the CDR3. Germline assignment: CDR1 GTSNPN and CDR2 SVGIG (reference sequence). In DNA form, the CDR3 reads TGTGCTTGTTACAGAAAGGGAGCGGCGAGCACAGATACGCAGTATTTT. It translates to CACYRKGAASTDTQYF.

This chain links TRBV5-1 with TRBJ2-5; possible D gene TRBD1, 6 bases. Germline V lookup: CDR1 SGHRS, CDR2 YFSETQ. This CDR3 spans 15 amino acids. With 4 bases removed from V and 2 bases from J, the gap between germline ends came to 15 bases. CDR3 sequence: CASSIQGGIQETQYF. CDR3 coding DNA: TGCGCCAGCAGCATACAGGGTGGGATACAAGAGACCCAGTACTTC.

This clone was seen once. The chain combines TRBV4-3 with TRBJ2-1; 9 positions match TRBD2. Losses at the gene ends were 0 bases for V and 4 bases for J; bases not matched to a gene: 10. Germline loops: CDR1 LGHNA, CDR2 YSLEER. The CDR3 spans 18 residues. The CDR3 loop reads CASSQDSLGLAQYNEQFF. DNA of the CDR3: TGCGCCAGCAGCCAAGATTCTCTGGGACTAGCCCAATACAATGAGCAGTTCTTC.

V usage is TRBV6-6 and J usage is TRBJ2-1, with 14 bases identical to TRBD2. V shed 5 bases and J 2 bases; nucleotides not matched to a gene: 8. Germline CDR1 is MNHNY and CDR2 is SVGAGI (reference sequence). The CDR3 loop spans 18 amino acids. The CDR3 bases are TGTGCCAGCAGTCGACTAGCGGGGGGGCCTTTGACCTACAATGAGCAGTTCTTC. It is translated as CASSRLAGGPLTYNEQFF.

The chain has TRBV15 and TRBJ1-6, with a weak D call TRBD1 (6 bases). Germline CDR1 LNHNV, CDR2 YYDKDF (reference sequence). V was trimmed by 1 base and J by 7 bases, leaving 11 bases between them. The CDR3 runs 15 residues. CDR3 in amino acids: CATSRGTAENSPLHF. Written as DNA, the CDR3 is TGTGCCACCAGCAGAGGGACAGCGGAAAATTCACCCCTCCACTTT.

This chain links TRBV19 with TRBJ1-5; possible D gene TRBD1, 6 bases. Germline CDR1 and CDR2: LNHDA and SQIVND (reference sequence). This CDR3 has 14 residues. The V gene lost 6 bases and the J gene lost 2 bases, with 11 bases spanning the gap. CDR3 DNA: TGTGCCAGTAGACCCCCAGGGGGCAATCAGCCCCAGCATTTT. It specifies CASRPPGGNQPQHF.

V is TRBV5-1 and J is TRBJ2-6; no reliable D call. CDR1 is SGHRS, CDR2 YFSETQ, per germline. This CDR3 has 16 residues. With 6 bases removed from V and 1 base from J, the gap between germline ends came to 14 bases. The CDR3: CASTTQALSGANVLTF. CDR3 nucleotide sequence: TGCGCCAGCACTACCCAGGCGCTGTCTGGGGCCAACGTCCTGACTTTC.

This sequence joins TRBV27 and TRBJ2-3; tentative D call: TRBD2 (6 bases). Germline CDR1 MNHEY, CDR2 SMNVEV (reference sequence). V was trimmed by 7 bases and J by 6 bases, leaving 11 bases between them. The CDR3 is made up of 12 amino acids. The CDR3 sequence is CASTAGGDTQYF. The CDR3 DNA is TGTGCCAGCACCGCTGGGGGGGATACGCAGTATTTT.

The chain couples TRBV14 to TRBJ2-3, with 8 bases fitting TRBD1. The germline V gene has CDR1 SGHDN and CDR2 FVKESK. This CDR3 region has 13 residues. The junction had 3 bases not matched to a gene; V was cut back by 1 base and J by 9 bases. The CDR3 loop reads CASSQGRTGTQYF. The CDR3 DNA follows: TGTGCCAGCAGCCAAGGCAGGACAGGGACGCAGTATTTT. The complete variable domain, with remaining parts taken from reference TRBV14 and TRBJ2-3, reads EAGVTQFPSHSVIEKGQTVTLRCDPISGHDNLYWYRRVMGKEIKFLLHFVKESKQDESGMPNNRFLAERTGGTYSTLKVQPAELEDSGVYFCASSQGRTGTQYFGPGTRLTVL.

The chain has TRBV19 and TRBJ2-1; 9 nucleotides agree with TRBD1. V lost 7 bases, J lost 4 bases, and 8 bases stayed unmatched. The CDR3 extends over 15 amino acids. Per germline, CDR1 LNHDA and CDR2 SQIVND (reference sequence). The CDR3 spells CASTVGQGTYNEQFF. Written as DNA, the CDR3 is TGTGCCAGTACCGTGGGACAGGGAACTTACAATGAGCAGTTCTTC.

The genes are TRBV5-1 and TRBJ2-1; no firm D call. V dropped 0 bases and J dropped 0 bases, with 7 bases sitting between them. The CDR3 totals 15 residues. CDR1 and CDR2 from the germline V gene are SGHRS and YFSETQ. The CDR3 loop is CASSLEGSSYNEQFF. Here the CDR3 DNA reads TGCGCCAGCAGCTTGGAGGGTTCCTCCTACAATGAGCAGTTCTTC.

The chain combines TRBV7-3 with TRBJ2-5; D gene ambiguous. Per germline, CDR1 SGHTA and CDR2 FQGTGA. The CDR3 contains 15 residues. V was cut by 3 bases and J by 5 bases, with 16 bases left in between. CDR3 residues: CASSLVAVWLETQYF. CDR3 DNA sequence: TGTGCCAGCAGCTTGGTTGCGGTATGGTTGGAGACCCAGTACTTC. Together with reference TRBV7-3 and TRBJ2-5, the CDR3 gives the full variable domain: GAGVSQTPSNKVTEKGKYVELRCDPISGHTALYWYRQSLGQGPEFLIYFQGTGAADDSGLPNDRFFAVRPEGSVSTLKIQRTERGDSAVYLCASSLVAVWLETQYFGPGTRLLVL.

This chain uses TRBV9 with TRBJ2-3; 9 bases match TRBD2. Per the germline V gene, CDR1 is SGDLS and CDR2 is YYNGEE. The CDR3 covers 19 residues. Trimming removed 8 bases from V and 4 bases from J; junction bases left unmatched: 23. In nucleotides, the CDR3 is TGTGCCAGGAAAGCCGGCCTCCCGAACGCGGGGGGGCGGCCAGATACGCAGTATTTT. This sequence encodes CARKAGLPNAGGRPDTQYF.

This clone was picked up one time. This chain uses TRBV19 with TRBJ2-1; 8 nucleotides agree with TRBD1. The trim removed 5 bases at V and 2 bases at J, leaving 8 bases unmatched. CDR3 length: 16 amino acids. Germline V gene sequence: CDR1 LNHDA, CDR2 SQIVND (reference sequence). The CDR3 here is CASSPDRAVTYNEQFF. CDR3 bases: TGTGCCAGTAGTCCGGACAGGGCCGTTACCTACAATGAGCAGTTCTTC. Supplemented by reference TRBV19 and TRBJ2-1, the full variable domain reads DGGITQSPKYLFRKEGQNVTLSCEQNLNHDAMYWYRQDPGQGLRLIYYSQIVNDFQKGDIAEGYSVSREKKESFPLTVTSAQKNPTAFYLCASSPDRAVTYNEQFFGPGTRLTVL.

The chain uses TRBV7-9 and TRBJ1-5, with unresolved D. The CDR3 has 14 residues. Trimming took off 3 bases at V and 7 bases at J, with 13 bases between the two ends. The V gene's germline CDR1 is SEHNR and CDR2 FQNEAQ (reference sequence). DNA of the CDR3: TGTGCCAGCAGCTTGGGAGCACAAGACCAGCCCCAGCATTTT. Translating it yields CASSLGAQDQPQHF.

The J gene is TRBJ1-1, the V gene TRBV7-2, with 10 bases matching TRBD1. This CDR3 is built from 16 residues. Germline trimming cut 0 bases from V and 5 bases from J; bases unmatched to any gene: 6. Germline loops: CDR1 SGHTA, CDR2 FQGNSA. The DNA of the CDR3 is TGTGCCAGCAGCTTAGCCGGGGACAGGGGAGGGACTGAAGCTTTCTTT. It encodes CASSLAGDRGGTEAFF.

V is TRBV7-9 and J is TRBJ1-2; maybe TRBD1 (5 bases). Germline V gene lookup returns CDR1 SEHNR and CDR2 FQNEAQ (reference sequence). The CDR3 runs to 12 residues. The ends were cut back, 6 bases at V and 5 bases at J, with 10 bases in the middle. The CDR3 reads CASSTGAYGYTF. The CDR3 DNA follows: TGTGCCAGCAGTACCGGGGCGTATGGCTACACCTTC.

This chain connects TRBV13 to TRBJ1-6; tentatively, D is TRBD1 (5 bases). CDR1 and CDR2 from the germline V gene are PRHDT and FYEKMQ (reference sequence). Trimming took off 2 bases at V and 9 bases at J, with 14 bases between the two ends. The length of the CDR3 is 15 residues. The CDR3 here is CASSLFGGVGSPLHF. The DNA of the CDR3 is TGTGCCAGCAGCTTATTTGGGGGTGTTGGTTCACCCCTCCACTTT.

The chain has TRBV9 and TRBJ1-2; 7 nucleotides match TRBD1. The CDR3 sequence is 17 residues long. Germline V CDR1 and CDR2: SGDLS, YYNGEE. V gave up 0 bases and J gave up 4 bases; unmatched junction bases: 12. CDR3 amino acids: CASSVEGAPTGGYGYTF. Written as DNA, the CDR3 is TGTGCCAGCAGCGTAGAGGGGGCACCGACAGGCGGCTATGGCTACACCTTC.

The CDR3 here is CASSRVSGGDHSTDTQYF. CDR3 in DNA: TGTGCCAGCAGCCGAGTGTCCGGGGGGGACCATAGCACAGATACGCAGTATTTT. This sequence joins TRBV4-2 and TRBJ2-3, with 8 bases aligning to TRBD2. Trimming cost V 4 bases and J 0 bases; bases outside gene matches: 12. The length of the CDR3 is 18 residues. Germline V gives CDR1 LGHNA, CDR2 YNFKEQ.

The chain employs TRBV18 and TRBJ2-1, with D perhaps matching TRBD2 (5 bases). The length of the CDR3 is 15 residues. The ends were cut back, 6 bases at V and 5 bases at J, with 17 bases in the middle. The germline V gene encodes CDR1 KGHSH and CDR2 LQKENI. As DNA, the CDR3 is TGTGCCAGCTCCCCATTTCACGGGGTTAACAATGAGCAGTTCTTC. Amino acid sequence: CASSPFHGVNNEQFF.

V usage is TRBV13 and J usage is TRBJ2-3; D perhaps matches TRBD1 (5 bases). This CDR3 spans 14 amino acids. Germline V gene data show CDR1 as PRHDT and CDR2 as FYEKMQ (reference sequence). V was clipped by 5 bases and J by 5 bases, with 14 bases between them. CDR3 DNA sequence: TGTGCCAGCAGCGCCGGACATGGGGAAGATACGCAGTATTTT. This sequence encodes CASSAGHGEDTQYF.

This sequence joins TRBV7-2 and TRBJ2-2; TRBD2 matches at 8 bases. Germline-derived CDR1 and CDR2 are SGHTA and FQGNSA. With 5 bases clipped from V and 5 bases from J, the junction kept 7 bases outside the gene matches. The CDR3 contains 15 residues. CDR3: CASSIRGGQTGELFF. The CDR3 DNA sequence: TGTGCCAGCAGCATCCGGGGGGGCCAAACCGGGGAGCTGTTTTTT.

The chain couples TRBV5-6 to TRBJ1-2; possible D gene TRBD1, 5 bases. The CDR3 is 15 amino acids. Germline loops: CDR1 SGHDT, CDR2 YYEEEE. V lost 2 bases and J lost 6, with 17 bases in between. In DNA form, the CDR3 reads TGTGCCAGCAGCTTCGGGACTAATTGGGAGGATGGCTACACCTTC. This codes for CASSFGTNWEDGYTF.